This T cell receptor (beta chain) was found in a study of blood T cell repertoires in COVID-19. Study information: Researchers got acute and convalescent COVID-19 samples from the United States, Italy and Spain. T cells, B-cell-depleted T cells, or PBMCs supplied cDNA or gDNA.

Per the original methods: Estimated nucleated cell counts came from reference gene primer amplification. The method was immunoSEQ multiplex PCR; TCRdb's version includes in-frame clones alone and lacks a portion of them. That table furnishes V, J and clone size, whereas the DNA furnished D and trimming. The sample has roughly 150,000 clones, about 90% seen once; the top ten hold about 3.9%. Germline CDR1 reads SGHKS; CDR2 reads YYEKEE (reference sequence). CDR3 size: 11 residues. Trimming removed 2 bases from V and 11 bases from J, with 10 bases in between. The rearrangement uses TRBV5-5 and TRBJ1-1; unclear D gene. The origin of this receptor is a woman aged 70-85 years with acute or convalescent COVID-19. Sequencing used peripheral blood. In nucleotides, the CDR3 is TGTGCCAGCAGCTTTGAAACGAGTGCTTTCTTT. This translates into CASSFETSAFF. Using reference TRBV5-5 and TRBJ1-1 for the parts outside the CDR3, the full variable domain is DAGVTQSPTHLIKTRGQQVTLRCSPISGHKSVSWYQQVLGQGPQFIFQYYEKEERGRGNFPDRFSARQFPNYSSELNVNALLLGDSALYLCASSFETSAFFGQGTRLTVV.